This T cell receptor (beta chain) was observed in a study of T cells in Graves' hyperthyroidism and ophthalmopathy (dated by TCRdb to the late 2010s). Regarding the complete study: Peripheral blood was collected at initial diagnosis, before any treatment. To identify distinguishing TCR V-J signatures, a discovery cohort of 95 to 100 patients was used, comprising 43 with Graves' ophthalmopathy and approximately 58 with stable Graves' hyperthyroidism. Whether ophthalmopathy could be predicted prospectively was tested in an independent validation cohort made up of some 20 hyperthyroidism patients plus 17 patients who later progressed to ophthalmopathy. The 100 discovery patients were randomly divided into training and test sets at a 7:3 ratio. The study also compared thyroid tissue and blood T-cell repertoires from five or six Graves' hyperthyroidism patients. Following sampling, methimazole starting at 30 mg daily was given to hyperthyroidism patients, and high-dose intravenous methylprednisolone was given to ophthalmopathy patients. TCR Vbeta CDR3 sequencing of roughly 140 peripheral blood samples (over 40 ophthalmopathy, under 80 hyperthyroidism and 17 progressor patients) is reported in the paper.

Graves' hyperthyroidism was defined as stable when no progression to ophthalmopathy occurred over 18 months of follow-up. Hyperthyroidism patients were newly diagnosed, with disease duration under 2 months, and aged 18 to 65 years. Patients with uncontrolled infections, other autoimmune diseases, pregnancy or lactation were excluded. Diagnoses relied on clinical symptoms, serum thyroxine and TRAb, thyroid ultrasound and orbital computed tomography. PBMCs were isolated from about 10 ml of fresh peripheral blood by Ficoll-Paque density gradient centrifugation. Trizol reagent was used to extract total RNA, and RNA quality was then checked on an Agilent 2100 Bioanalyzer. Of note for this clonotype: What antigen it recognizes has not been identified. One junction end disagrees with the germline gene, perhaps due to a read error.

The TCR beta CDR3 regions were amplified from the RNA transcripts. The TCR CDR3 was subjected to a first round of RT-PCR using the HTBI primer set and the Qiagen OneStep RT-PCR kit. Libraries were constructed in a second round of multiplex PCR, after which size selection and purification were carried out. Libraries were sequenced paired-end with 100 bp reads on an Illumina HiSeq2000. Per the original workflow: Raw data were processed with SOAPnuke, discarding reads with adapters, uncalled bases, mean Phred below 15, or no exact constant-primer or identifier match. High-quality paired reads were merged using COPE v1.2.5, and each unique nucleotide sequence was defined as a clonotype. MiTCR v1.1 was used to align clonotypes to the IMGT TRBV, TRBD and TRBJ reference segments. The analysis was restricted to V-J combinations with a frequency above 0.0001, which together covered over 99% of the repertoires. The TCS score was defined as F50 (clonal expansion) divided by E x V (chaos), with BLOSUM62-based TCRdist calculated between CDR3 peptides within each V-J. Welch's t-statistics and random forest reduced 514 V-J features to 13, which were used in a naive Bayes classifier (R e1071). The public reads were reanalyzed by TCRdb: fastp trimming at Q25, MiXCR alignment, in-frame beta chains only. Duplicate CDR3 protein sequences are folded into a single record with the most common DNA and genes. The authors' filters were not applied to this entry. The sample yields approximately 400,000 distinct CDR3 sequences; around a quarter were counted once. Around 67% of the sample comes from the top ten.

General findings and caveats noted by the study authors: Sample size was not statistically predetermined, and blinding of investigators to group allocation was not performed. Ophthalmopathy was separated from stable hyperthyroidism by a 13 V-J signature model, with approximately 90% sensitivity and approximately 84% specificity obtained in cross-validation and 80%/75% obtained in testing. In validation, the model predicted progression to ophthalmopathy a median of roughly 6.1 months before onset, with over 55% sensitivity and 72.22% specificity. Most expanded thyroid clonotypes (frequency above 0.001) were also found in blood, which suggests that blood repertoires may mirror thyroid immune responses.

This receptor was taken from a man aged 45-65 years with Graves' hyperthyroidism. The source material was blood.

This receptor has the CDR3 CASSLVAGLAYERYF. In nucleotides, the sequence is TGTGCCAGCAGCTTAGTCGCGGGACTAGCCTACGAGCGGTACTTC. The chain employs TRBV11-2 and TRBJ2-7, and 9 junction bases match TRBD2. Its CDR3 holds 15 amino acids, cysteine through phenylalanine. Of the read, only the CDR3 DNA is kept; its 45 bases are in frame from base 1. For CDR1 and CDR2, the germline V gene lists SGHAT and FQNNGV. Where the CDR3 stops, the reference TRBV11-2 and TRBJ2-7 genes take over; the full variable domain is EAGVAQSPRYKIIEKRQSVAFWCNPISGHATLYWYQQILGQGPKLLIQFQNNGVVDDSQLPKDRFSAERLKGVDSTLKIQPAKLEDSAVYLCASSLVAGLAYERYFGPGTRLTVT.